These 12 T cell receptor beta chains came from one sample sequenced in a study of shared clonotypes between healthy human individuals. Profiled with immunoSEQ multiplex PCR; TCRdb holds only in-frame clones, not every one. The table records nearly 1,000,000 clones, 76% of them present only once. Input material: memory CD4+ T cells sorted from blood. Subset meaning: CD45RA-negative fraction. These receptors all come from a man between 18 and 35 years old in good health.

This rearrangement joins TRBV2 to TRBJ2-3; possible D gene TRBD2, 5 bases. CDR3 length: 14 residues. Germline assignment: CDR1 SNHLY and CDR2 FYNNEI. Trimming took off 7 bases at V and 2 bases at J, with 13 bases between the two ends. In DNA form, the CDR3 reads TGTGCCAGCAAGCAGGACTTATCCACAGATACGCAGTATTTT. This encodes CASKQDLSTDTQYF.

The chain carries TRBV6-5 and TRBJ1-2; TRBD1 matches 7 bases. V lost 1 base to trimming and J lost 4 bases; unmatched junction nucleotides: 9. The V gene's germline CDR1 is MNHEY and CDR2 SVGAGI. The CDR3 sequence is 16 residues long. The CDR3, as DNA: TGTGCCAGCAGTTACTTCCCCTCGACAGGGAGCTATGGCTACACCTTC. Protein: CASSYFPSTGSYGYTF.

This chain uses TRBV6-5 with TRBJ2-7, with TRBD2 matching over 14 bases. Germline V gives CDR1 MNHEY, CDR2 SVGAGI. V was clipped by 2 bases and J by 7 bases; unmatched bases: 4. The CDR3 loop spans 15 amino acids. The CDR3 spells CASSYGTSGSLEQYF. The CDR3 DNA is TGTGCCAGCAGTTACGGGACTAGCGGGAGTCTTGAGCAGTACTTC.

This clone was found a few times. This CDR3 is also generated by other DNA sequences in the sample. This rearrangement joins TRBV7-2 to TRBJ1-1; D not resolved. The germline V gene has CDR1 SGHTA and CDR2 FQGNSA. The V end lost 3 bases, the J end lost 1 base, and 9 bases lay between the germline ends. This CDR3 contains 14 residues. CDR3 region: CASSFSWQNTEAFF. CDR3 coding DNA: TGTGCCAGCAGCTTTTCATGGCAGAACACTGAAGCTTTCTTT.

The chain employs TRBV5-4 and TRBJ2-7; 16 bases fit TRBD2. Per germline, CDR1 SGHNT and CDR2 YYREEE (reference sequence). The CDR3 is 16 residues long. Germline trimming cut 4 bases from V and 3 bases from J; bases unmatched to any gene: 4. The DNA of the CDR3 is TGTGCCAGCAGCAGGGGACTAGCGGGGGGGCTCTACGAGCAGTACTTC. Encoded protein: CASSRGLAGGLYEQYF. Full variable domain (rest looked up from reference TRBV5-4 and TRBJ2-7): ETGVTQSPTHLIKTRGQQVTLRCSSQSGHNTVSWYQQALGQGPQFIFQYYREEENGRGNFPPRFSGLQFPNYSSELNVNALELDDSALYLCASSRGLAGGLYEQYFGPGTRLTVT.

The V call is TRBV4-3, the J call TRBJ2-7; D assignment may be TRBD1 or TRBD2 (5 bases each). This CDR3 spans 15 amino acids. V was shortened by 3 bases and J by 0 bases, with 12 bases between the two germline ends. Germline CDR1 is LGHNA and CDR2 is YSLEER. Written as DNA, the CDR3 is TGCGCCAGCAGCCACCGGGACGGAGACTCCTACGAGCAGTACTTC. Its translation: CASSHRDGDSYEQYF.

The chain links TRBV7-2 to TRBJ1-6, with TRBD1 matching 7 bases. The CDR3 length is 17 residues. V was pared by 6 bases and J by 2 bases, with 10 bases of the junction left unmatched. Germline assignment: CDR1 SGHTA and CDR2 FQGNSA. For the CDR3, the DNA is TGTGCCAGCAGGCAGACAGGGAGGGGGGCCTATAATTCACCCCTCCACTTT. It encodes CASRQTGRGAYNSPLHF. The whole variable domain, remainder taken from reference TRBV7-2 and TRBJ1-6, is GAGVSQSPSNKVTEKGKDVELRCDPISGHTALYWYRQSLGQGLEFLIYFQGNSAPDKSGLPSDRFSAERTGGSVSTLTIQRTQQEDSAVYLCASRQTGRGAYNSPLHFGNGTRLTVT.

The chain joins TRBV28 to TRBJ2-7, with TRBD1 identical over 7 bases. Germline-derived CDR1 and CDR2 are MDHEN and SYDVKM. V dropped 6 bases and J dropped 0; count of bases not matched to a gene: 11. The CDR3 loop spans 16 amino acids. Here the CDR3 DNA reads TGTGCCAGCAGGGTCAACAGGGGATCAGGCTCCTACGAGCAGTACTTC. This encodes CASRVNRGSGSYEQYF.

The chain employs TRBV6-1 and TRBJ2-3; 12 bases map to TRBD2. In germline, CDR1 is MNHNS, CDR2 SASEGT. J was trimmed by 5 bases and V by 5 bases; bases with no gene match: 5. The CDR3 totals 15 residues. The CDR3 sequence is CASSSTSGSGDTQYF. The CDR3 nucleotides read TGTGCCAGCAGTTCGACTAGCGGGAGTGGAGATACGCAGTATTTT.

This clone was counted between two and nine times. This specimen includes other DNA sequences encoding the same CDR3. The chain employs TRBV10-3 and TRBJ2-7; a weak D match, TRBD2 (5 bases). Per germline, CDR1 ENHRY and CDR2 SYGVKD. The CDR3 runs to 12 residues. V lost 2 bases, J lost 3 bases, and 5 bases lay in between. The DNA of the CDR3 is TGTGCCATCAGTGAGCGGGGCTACGAGCAGTACTTC. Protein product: CAISERGYEQYF.

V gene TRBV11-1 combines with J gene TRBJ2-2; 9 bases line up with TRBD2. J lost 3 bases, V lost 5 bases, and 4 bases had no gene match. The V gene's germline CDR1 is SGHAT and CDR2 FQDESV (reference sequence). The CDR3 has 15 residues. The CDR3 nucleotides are TGTGCCAGCAGCCCTAGCGGGGAATACACCGGGGAGCTGTTTTTT. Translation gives CASSPSGEYTGELFF.

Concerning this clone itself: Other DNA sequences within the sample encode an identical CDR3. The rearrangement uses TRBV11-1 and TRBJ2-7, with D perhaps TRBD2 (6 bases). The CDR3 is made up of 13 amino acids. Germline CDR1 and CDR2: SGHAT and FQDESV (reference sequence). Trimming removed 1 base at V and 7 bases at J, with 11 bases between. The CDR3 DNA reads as TGTGCCAGCAGCTTAGGGGCCGCGGGGGAGCAGTACTTC. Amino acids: CASSLGAAGEQYF.